The 30 T cell receptor beta chains in this list originate from one sample, sequenced in a study of blood T cell repertoires in COVID-19. TCRdb keeps only in-frame clones here, not all; method: immunoSEQ multiplex PCR. This sample has 290,000 or so clones; 85% occur once, and the top ten carry less than 6.5%. Material for sequencing was peripheral blood. The source is a man aged 45-65 years with active or convalescent COVID-19.

The V and J genes are TRBV19 and TRBJ2-2; TRBD2 aligns across 11 bases. Trimming at V came to 9 bases and at J to 5 bases, leaving 5 bases not matched to a gene. CDR1 is LNHDA, CDR2 SQIVND, per germline (reference sequence). The CDR3 has 14 residues. The CDR3 DNA follows: TGTGCCAGCGATATAGCGGGGGGGACCGGGGAGCTGTTTTTT. It translates to CASDIAGGTGELFF.

Concerning this clone: Since no conserved phenylalanine or tryptophan closes the CDR3, a read error is the likely cause. The limits of the CDR3 on the DNA are not certain, so only TCRdb's listed CDR3 is given. J is TRBJ1-1 and V is TRBV28. Ends included, the CDR3 has 10 residues. Germline V gives CDR1 MDHEN, CDR2 SYDVKM. Here the CDR3 reads CASSSGPLEG.

This chain joins TRBV11-3 and TRBJ2-2; D not certain. The germline gives CDR1 SGHNT, CDR2 YENEEA. The germline V and J ends were trimmed by 6 bases and 6 bases, with 8 bases remaining between them. The CDR3 consists of 12 residues. The DNA of the CDR3 is TGTGCCAGCAGTCAGGTACCCGGGGAGCTGTTTTTT. Translated: CASSQVPGELFF.

Only one count was recorded for this clone. This chain links TRBV29-1 with TRBJ2-2, with 11 positions matching TRBD2. This CDR3 has 21 amino acids. The V and J ends lost 6 bases and 5 bases, in that order; junction bases with no gene match: 26. In germline, CDR1 is SQVTM, CDR2 ANQGSEA. The CDR3 DNA sequence: TGCAGCGTAGGGACAAACTCCGGGACTAGCGGAAACCATAGGCGGACCGGGGAGCTGTTTTTT. Its translation is CSVGTNSGTSGNHRRTGELFF.

The CDR3 nucleotides are TGTGCCAGCAGCCCGGGACATATAAACACTGAAGCTTTCTTT. It codes for CASSPGHINTEAFF. The chain recombines TRBV5-6 with TRBJ1-1, with D perhaps matching TRBD1 (6 bases). The CDR3 has 14 amino acids. The germline gives CDR1 SGHDT, CDR2 YYEEEE. Trimming removed 4 bases from V and 2 bases from J, with 12 bases in between.

This CDR3 is CSVNSGNTIYF. As DNA, the CDR3 is TGCAGTGTCAACTCTGGAAACACCATATATTTT. This rearrangement joins TRBV20-1 to TRBJ1-3; D remains unclear. Between the trimmed V and J ends, which lost 7 bases and 0 bases, there was a span of 4 bases. This CDR3 contains 11 residues. CDR1 is DFQATT and CDR2 is SNEGSKA in the germline V gene (reference sequence).

This clone was observed a few times. This chain links TRBV7-9 with TRBJ2-7; no clear D. Germline values: CDR1 SEHNR, CDR2 FQNEAQ (reference sequence). V lost 5 bases and J lost 0, with 11 bases in between. The CDR3 is 14 residues long. The CDR3 region is CASSKTGSSYEQYF. Written as DNA, the CDR3 is TGTGCCAGCAGCAAAACCGGGTCCTCCTACGAGCAGTACTTC.

V and J are TRBV3-1 (or the pseudogene TRBV3-2) and TRBJ2-7; weak D call: TRBD1 (6 bases). Germline V gives CDR1 LGHDT, CDR2 YNNKEL (reference sequence). This CDR3 is built from 14 residues. V was cut by 1 base and J by 6 bases, with 13 bases left in between. The CDR3 here is CASSQAQGFGEQYF. The CDR3 DNA follows: TGTGCCAGCAGCCAAGCTCAGGGGTTTGGCGAGCAGTACTTC.

Points on this clone: Different DNA sequences within this sample yield the same CDR3. The chain combines TRBV6-7 with TRBJ1-1, with D hard to call. TRBV6-7 is sorted into the ORF group, with uncertain function. The V gene lost 1 base and the J gene lost 1 base, with 7 bases spanning the gap. There are 14 residues in the CDR3. CDR3 amino acids: CASSYWAGNTEAFF. The CDR3 nucleotides read TGTGCCAGCAGTTACTGGGCAGGGAACACTGAAGCTTTCTTT.

The V and J genes are TRBV5-5 and TRBJ1-2, with a tentative D call TRBD1 (5 bases). The V and J ends lost 7 bases and 8 bases respectively, with 18 bases between them. This CDR3 region has 13 residues. Germline CDR1 and CDR2: SGHKS and YYEKEE (reference sequence). In DNA, the CDR3 is TGTGCCAGCGGGGCAAGGGGCCTATTAGGCTACACCTTC. Its protein product is CASGARGLLGYTF. Drawing the rest from reference TRBV5-5 and TRBJ1-2, the complete variable domain is DAGVTQSPTHLIKTRGQQVTLRCSPISGHKSVSWYQQVLGQGPQFIFQYYEKEERGRGNFPDRFSARQFPNYSSELNVNALLLGDSALYLCASGARGLLGYTFGSGTRLTVV.

The rearrangement uses TRBV12-3 or TRBV12-4 and TRBJ1-1; possible D gene TRBD1, 6 bases. This CDR3 region has 13 residues. V was pared by 6 bases and J by 4 bases, with 12 bases between. The CDR3 nucleotides are TGTGCCAGCAGGTACAGGGAAGCCACTGAAGCTTTCTTT. Amino acids: CASRYREATEAFF.

The rearrangement links TRBV2 to TRBJ2-3; D possibly corresponds to TRBD1 (6 bases). CDR1 and CDR2 (germline): SNHLY, FYNNEI. This CDR3 comprises 18 residues. Trimming took off 11 bases at V and 1 base at J, with 28 bases between the two ends. The CDR3 here is CASNRGPGQIYGTDTQYF. In DNA form, the CDR3 reads TGTGCCTCCAATCGAGGTCCGGGACAAATATACGGCACAGATACGCAGTATTTT.

This chain joins TRBV5-1 and TRBJ2-5; 7 positions match TRBD2. The CDR3 runs 14 residues. CDR1 SGHRS and CDR2 YFSETQ come from the germline V gene. The ends lost 4 bases at V and 4 bases at J; junction bases unmatched: 7. The CDR3, as DNA: TGCGCCAGCAGCGCGTCGGGGGGAAGAGAGACCCAGTACTTC. This gives the protein CASSASGGRETQYF. The entire variable domain, with the rest obtained from reference TRBV5-1 and TRBJ2-5, is as follows: KAGVTQTPRYLIKTRGQQVTLSCSPISGHRSVSWYQQTPGQGLQFLFEYFSETQRNKGNFPGRFSGRQFSNSRSEMNVSTLELGDSALYLCASSASGGRETQYFGPGTRLLVL.

This chain connects TRBV7-2 to TRBJ2-1; D is unclear. The CDR3 loop spans 13 amino acids. Between the trimmed V and J ends, which lost 6 bases and 2 bases, there was a span of 8 bases. The germline CDR1 and CDR2 sequences are SGHTA and FQGNSA. CDR3 residues: CASRTTPYNEQFF. DNA for the CDR3: TGTGCCAGCAGAACGACTCCCTACAATGAGCAGTTCTTC.

This clone was seen just once. V usage is TRBV7-2 and J usage is TRBJ2-2; a possible D gene is TRBD2 (6 bases). This CDR3 has 16 residues. Germline CDR1 SGHTA, CDR2 FQGNSA. V lost 2 bases, J lost 1 base, and 11 bases lay in between. For the CDR3, the DNA is TGTGCCAGCAGCTTATGGGGGGTATTGAACACCGGGGAGCTGTTTTTT. Encoded protein: CASSLWGVLNTGELFF.

The chain links TRBV24-1 to TRBJ2-1, with 7 nucleotides matching TRBD1. The germline gives CDR1 KGHDR, CDR2 SFDVKD. V gave up 5 bases and J gave up 6 bases; unmatched junction bases: 9. The CDR3 loop spans 15 amino acids. CDR3 DNA: TGTGCCACCAGTGTAGGGGGCTCCTCCGTCAATGAGCAGTTCTTC. It is translated as CATSVGGSSVNEQFF.

V usage is TRBV27 and J usage is TRBJ2-3; 7 nucleotides line up with TRBD2. The CDR3 consists of 17 residues. Per the germline V gene, CDR1 is MNHEY and CDR2 is SMNVEV (reference sequence). The V gene end was trimmed by 3 bases and the J gene end by 3 bases; junction bases not matched to a gene: 12. In nucleotides, the CDR3 is TGTGCCAGCAGTTTGGGCGGCGCGGGAGTATTTACAGATACGCAGTATTTT. Protein product: CASSLGGAGVFTDTQYF.

The V and J genes are TRBV27 and TRBJ2-2; 13 nucleotides agree with TRBD2. Germline values: CDR1 MNHEY, CDR2 SMNVEV (reference sequence). The CDR3 sequence is 19 residues long. After removal of 6 bases from V and 0 bases from J, the junction contained 10 bases not matched to a gene. The DNA for the CDR3 is TGTGCCAGCAGAGTGGGACTAGCGGGGAACGGACCGAACACCGGGGAGCTGTTTTTT. It yields the protein CASRVGLAGNGPNTGELFF.

The chain carries TRBV12-1 and TRBJ2-1; the D segment call TRBD2 is taken from the table without a DNA check. TRBV12-1 is labeled a pseudogene. The CDR3 extends over 15 amino acids. This CDR3 is CASSPGTSGSHEQFF. DNA for the CDR3: TGTGCCAGCAGCCCCGGGACTAGCGGGAGCCATGAGCAGTTCTTC.

V gene TRBV21-1 combines with J gene TRBJ2-5; the table gives TRBD2 as D, unverified against the DNA. TRBV21-1 is classified as a pseudogene. The CDR3 totals 13 residues. CDR3 bases: TGTGCCAGCAGCCGTTCTAGGTTGGCGGCCCAGTACTTC. Amino acid sequence: CASSRSRLAAQYF.

The V gene is TRBV21-1, the J gene TRBJ2-7; TRBD1 is the table's D call and was not checked against the DNA. TRBV21-1 is labeled a pseudogene. The CDR3 sequence is 16 residues long. CDR3: CASSKGVRQGTYEQYF. The CDR3 coding sequence is TGTGCCAGCAGCAAAGGGGTGCGGCAGGGTACCTACGAGCAGTACTTC.

This clone was detected a few times. The CDR3 protein is CATSSPGLAGGDTQYF. The CDR3, as DNA: TGTGCCACCAGCTCCCCAGGACTAGCGGGAGGGGATACGCAGTATTTT. The chain is built from TRBV15 and TRBJ2-3; TRBD2 matches 15 bases. In germline, CDR1 is LNHNV, CDR2 YYDKDF (reference sequence). This CDR3 has 16 residues. V dropped 5 bases and J dropped 6; count of bases not matched to a gene: 6.

The J gene is TRBJ2-7, the V gene TRBV21-1; the table's TRBD2 call for D was not verified on the DNA. TRBV21-1 has pseudogene status. The CDR3 is 12 amino acids. The CDR3 DNA reads as TGTGCCATGGTCGCGGGCGGCTACGAGCAGTACTTC. Its protein product is CAMVAGGYEQYF.

The chain joins TRBV19 to TRBJ1-2; D gene ambiguous. CDR3 size: 11 residues. Per germline, CDR1 LNHDA and CDR2 SQIVND (reference sequence). Trimming stripped 5 bases from V and 8 bases from J, with 9 bases between. This CDR3 is CASSLEGGYTF. CDR3 nucleotide sequence: TGTGCCAGTAGTTTGGAGGGCGGCTACACCTTC.

The genes are TRBV4-3 and TRBJ1-4; D is unresolved. The V end lost 2 bases, the J end lost 7 bases, and 11 bases lay between the germline ends. The CDR3 has 14 amino acids. Germline loops: CDR1 LGHNA, CDR2 YSLEER. In nucleotides, the CDR3 is TGCGCCAGCAGCCAATGGGTGGAGGGTGAAAAACTGTTTTTT. Amino acid sequence: CASSQWVEGEKLFF.

The V call is TRBV9, the J call TRBJ2-7; D call uncertain. The CDR3 consists of 13 residues. Germline lookup yields CDR1 SGDLS and CDR2 YYNGEE. Trimming stripped 2 bases from V and 0 bases from J, with 6 bases between. CDR3 loop: CASSVESSYEQYF. The CDR3 DNA is TGTGCCAGCAGCGTTGAGTCCTCCTACGAGCAGTACTTC.

The chain couples TRBV2 to TRBJ2-5; TRBD2 aligns across 11 bases. The CDR3 totals 15 residues. CDR1 and CDR2 from the germline V gene are SNHLY and FYNNEI. V lost 6 bases and J lost 5; bases outside the gene matches: 8. The CDR3 DNA follows: TGTGCCAGCAGACTCCGACTAGCGGGAACCGAGACCCAGTACTTC. Translated: CASRLRLAGTETQYF.

The gene calls are TRBV2 and TRBJ2-7, with D perhaps TRBD1 (5 bases). CDR3 size: 14 residues. Looked up from germline, CDR1 is SNHLY and CDR2 is FYNNEI. V gave up 4 bases and J gave up 3 bases, with 13 bases separating them. CDR3 nucleotides: TGTGCCAGCAGTGGAGTAACCAGGGTCTACGAGCAGTACTTC. Translating gives CASSGVTRVYEQYF. Supplemented by reference TRBV2 and TRBJ2-7, the full variable domain reads EPEVTQTPSHQVTQMGQEVILRCVPISNHLYFYWYRQILGQKVEFLVSFYNNEISEKSEIFDDQFSVERPDGSNFTLKIRSTKLEDSAMYFCASSGVTRVYEQYFGPGTRLTVT.

This sequence joins TRBV6-5 and TRBJ1-4; TRBD1 matches at 10 bases. The CDR3 has 15 amino acids. The V and J ends lost 0 bases and 13 bases, in that order; junction bases with no gene match: 8. The V gene's germline CDR1 is MNHEY and CDR2 SVGAGI. The CDR3 DNA sequence: TGTGCCAGCAGTTACTCGTTTTTGGGACAGGGGCTACTGTTTTTT. It codes for CASSYSFLGQGLLFF.

This rearrangement joins TRBV7-9 to TRBJ2-3, with D maybe TRBD2 (6 bases). In germline, CDR1 is SEHNR, CDR2 FQNEAQ (reference sequence). V was clipped by 5 bases and J by 1 base, with 16 bases between them. CDR3 length: 16 residues. In nucleotides, the CDR3 is TGTGCCAGCAGCCCACCCCGGGCTAGCGGCACAGATACGCAGTATTTT. Its translation: CASSPPRASGTDTQYF.